This record looks at one T cell receptor beta chain sequence and its context. Its antigen target is currently unknown. No much larger clone is present one base from it, and per-base qualities are unavailable. TCRbeta CDR3 regions were amplified from genomic DNA by means of the immunoSEQ Assay, a bias-controlled multiplex PCR. In the source study's methods: The number of nucleated cells in each sample was estimated from the amplification of reference gene primers within the assay. To quantify the absolute abundance of each unique TCRbeta CDR3 rearrangement, sequence reads were collapsed and filtered. For each sample, productive Simpson clonality was calculated by taking the square root of Simpson's diversity index across productive rearrangements. The clones in this table, taken by TCRdb from immuneACCESS, are in-frame only. Not every clone is retained; where verified, under half of the shortfall comes from an unresolved V gene, and the cause of the rest is unknown. V and J calls and clone size follow that table, whereas D and trimming were derived from the DNA. This sample comprises about 90,000 clones, approximately 80% of them detected only once. The biggest ten clones account for more than 10% of the sample.

CDR1 and CDR2, per the germline V gene (reference sequence), are GTSNPN and SVGIG. CDR3 length: 13 amino acids, cysteine to phenylalanine. Only CDR3 DNA remains: 39 bases, in frame from the first base. The germline V end is reduced by 7 bases and the J end by 3 bases; junction bases left unmatched: 8. This specimen comes from a study of blood T cell repertoires in COVID-19 (TCRdb year 2020). With regard to the full study: Collaborator samples came from the United States, Italy and Spain and covered acute and convalescent phases of COVID-19. Deeply sampled blood TCRbeta repertoires from subjects exposed to, actively infected with, or recovered from COVID-19 were included in the dataset. Sample metadata almost always included a de-identified subject ID, COVID-19 status, age in years and sex. Where available, HLA class I and class II types were obtained from metadata supplied by the sample provider rather than from assay-based typing. The repertoires were released in a freely available public database intended as a resource for research on the immune response to SARS-CoV-2. The prospective study material was composed of cDNA or gDNA derived from T cells, B-cell-depleted T cells, or PBMCs. The samples were drawn from the first 160 participants of the ongoing ImmuneRACE study and from under 1,500 subjects provided by 6 global collaborators. Paper-wide results and their limitations: The quantity of clinical and demographic metadata differed by source and by participant and was supplied without curation.

Whole blood was collected in K2EDTA tubes by collaborating institutions according to the institutions' own protocols. For TCRbeta analysis, collaborators shipped samples in one of three forms: frozen whole blood, isolated PBMCs, or DNA extracted from either of those sample types. The specimen was peripheral blood. This receptor was obtained from a human donor in a cohort sampled during active COVID-19. The V gene is TRBV30 and the J gene is TRBJ1-1, with 7 bases matching TRBD1. The CDR3 region reads CASYRGWDTEAFF. The DNA sequence is given as TGTGCCTCTTACAGGGGCTGGGACACTGAAGCTTTCTTT.